This TCR beta chain originates from a study of T cells in Graves' hyperthyroidism and ophthalmopathy (dated by TCRdb to 2018 to 2020). Looking at the study overall: Peripheral blood was sampled at the time of initial diagnosis, prior to any treatment. Whether ophthalmopathy could be predicted prospectively was tested in an independent validation cohort made up of 18 to 20 hyperthyroidism patients plus 17 patients who later progressed to ophthalmopathy. In addition, the study compared T-cell repertoires in thyroid tissue and in blood from roughly six Graves' hyperthyroidism patients. To identify TCR V-J signatures that set the groups apart, the researchers used a discovery cohort of 100 or so patients, made up of roughly 40 with Graves' ophthalmopathy and 55 to 65 with stable Graves' hyperthyroidism. For training and testing, the 80 to 100 patients in the discovery cohort were randomly divided in a 7:3 ratio. After blood sampling, hyperthyroidism patients were treated with methimazole at a starting dose of 30 mg daily, and ophthalmopathy patients were treated with high-dose intravenous methylprednisolone. The paper describes TCR Vbeta CDR3 sequencing of roughly 130 peripheral blood samples, made up of some 42 ophthalmopathy patients, 70 to 75 hyperthyroidism patients and 17 progressor patients. What the work shows at the level of the full study, not this receptor alone: No statistical method was used to set the sample size in advance, and investigators knew the group allocation. Most expanded thyroid clonotypes (frequency above 0.001) were also found in blood, which suggests that blood repertoires may mirror thyroid immune responses. In validation, the model predicted progression to ophthalmopathy a median of 6.5 months before onset, with over 55% sensitivity and about 72% specificity. A 13 V-J signature model separated ophthalmopathy from stable hyperthyroidism, with approximately 86% sensitivity and 81.08% specificity in cross-validation and 80%/75% in testing.

V has 3 bases trimmed and J has 5 bases trimmed; junction bases matching no gene number 7. The CDR3 holds 16 amino acids from the cysteine to the phenylalanine. The retained sequence is limited to the CDR3, 48 bases, with the frame set at the first base. In the case of this clonotype: Its target antigen remains unknown. It has no much larger one-base neighbor in the sample; base qualities were not kept.

Stable Graves' hyperthyroidism was defined as the absence of progression to ophthalmopathy over 18 months of follow-up. Hyperthyroidism patients were newly diagnosed, with disease duration under 2 months, and aged 18 to 65 years. Patients with uncontrolled infections, other autoimmune diseases, pregnancy or lactation were excluded. Clinical symptoms, serum thyroxine and TRAb, thyroid ultrasound, and orbital computed tomography formed the basis for the diagnoses. PBMCs were separated from approximately 10 ml of fresh peripheral blood using Ficoll-Paque density gradient centrifugation. Total RNA was extracted with Trizol reagent, and quality was checked on an Agilent 2100 Bioanalyzer. Amplification of TCR beta CDR3 regions was carried out from RNA transcripts. For the first round of RT-PCR on the TCR CDR3, the HTBI primer set was used together with the Qiagen OneStep RT-PCR kit. The libraries were constructed in a second round of multiplex PCR and then size-selected and purified. The libraries were sequenced on an Illumina HiSeq2000 using paired-end 100 bp reads. For the original study's pipeline: SOAPnuke was used to process the raw data, with reads discarded if the reads contained adapters or uncalled bases, had a mean Phred below 15, or lacked an exact constant-primer or identifier match. COPE v1.2.5 was used to merge high-quality paired reads, and clonotypes were defined as unique nucleotide sequences. MiTCR v1.1 was used to align clonotypes to the IMGT TRBV, TRBD and TRBJ reference segments. The analysis included only V-J combinations with a frequency above 0.0001, which together covered 99% to 99.2% of the repertoires. The TCS score was defined as the ratio of F50 (clonal expansion) to E x V (chaos), calculated using BLOSUM62-based TCRdist between CDR3 peptides within each V-J. Welch's t-statistics and random forest reduced 450 to 600 V-J features to 13, which were used in a naive Bayes classifier (R e1071). The raw public reads went through TCRdb reprocessing: fastp at Q25, MiXCR clone calling, in-frame beta chains kept. Entries that share a CDR3 protein sequence are merged under the most common genes and DNA. TCRdb's processing, not the study's, gives the V and J calls here. Counted in this sample were about 400,000 distinct CDR3 sequences; about 16% of them appeared once. Together, the top ten hold less than 35% of the sample.

This TCR was sampled from a woman aged 25-40 years with Graves' hyperthyroidism. The sequenced material came from blood. The sequence links TRBV12-3 or TRBV12-4 to TRBJ1-5; TRBD1 agrees with 10 junctional bases. This receptor has the CDR3 CASSLRTGGMDQPQHF. The DNA sequence is as follows: TGTGCCAGCAGTTTGAGGACAGGGGGAATGGATCAGCCCCAGCATTTT.